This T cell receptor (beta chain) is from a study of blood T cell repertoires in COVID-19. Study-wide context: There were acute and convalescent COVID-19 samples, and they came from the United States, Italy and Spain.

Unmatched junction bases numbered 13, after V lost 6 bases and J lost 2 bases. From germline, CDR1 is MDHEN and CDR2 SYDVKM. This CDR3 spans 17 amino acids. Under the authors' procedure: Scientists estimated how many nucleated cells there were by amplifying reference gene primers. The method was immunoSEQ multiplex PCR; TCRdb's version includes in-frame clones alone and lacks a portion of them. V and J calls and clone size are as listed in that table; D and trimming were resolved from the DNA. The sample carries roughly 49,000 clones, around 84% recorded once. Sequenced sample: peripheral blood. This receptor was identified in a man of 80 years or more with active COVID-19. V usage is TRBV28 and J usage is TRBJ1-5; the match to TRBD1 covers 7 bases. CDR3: CASRADRAPRGNQPQHF. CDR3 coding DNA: TGTGCCAGCAGAGCCGACAGGGCACCCCGGGGCAATCAGCCCCAGCATTTT.